This note documents a single T cell receptor (beta chain) sequence. Authors' data handling: Researchers report that nucleated cell counts were estimated from reference gene primer amplification. Repertoires were generated with immunoSEQ multiplex PCR, while TCRdb's copy carries only in-frame clones and drops some. V and J calls and clone size come straight from that table; D and trimming were deduced from the DNA. The sample carries 65,000 to 85,000 clones, around 90% recorded once. Trimming cost V 2 bases and J 7 bases, with 14 bases left between them. CDR1 and CDR2 (germline): LGHNA, YSLEER. The CDR3 has 15 residues. The source of the sample is a study of blood T cell repertoires in COVID-19. About the study: Collection of acute and convalescent COVID-19 samples took place in the United States, Italy and Spain. Sources were T cells, B-cell-depleted T cells, or PBMCs; the material itself was cDNA or gDNA.

The specimen was peripheral blood. The TCR was taken from a human donor in a cohort sampled during active COVID-19. The V and J genes are TRBV4-3 and TRBJ2-2; D possibly corresponds to TRBD2 (6 bases). The CDR3 coding sequence is TGCGCCAGCAGCCAAACTAGTCGGGGGATCGGGGAGCTGTTTTTT. Residues: CASSQTSRGIGELFF.